A single sample gave rise to the 19 T cell receptor beta chains below, sequenced in a study of identical twins. TCRdb reanalysed the 5' RACE reads using MiXCR and keeps one entry per CDR3 protein. The sample shows some 690,000 distinct CDR3 sequences, less than 25% of them seen only once. This same sample was also part of a study on T cells expressing NK-cell markers.

The sample taken for sequencing was PBMCs. These receptors were taken from a young woman in good health.

This clonotype was seen more than once but under ten times. The chain employs TRBV10-1 and TRBJ2-7; TRBD1 matches at 8 bases. V was pared by 6 bases and J by 1 base, with 11 bases of the junction left unmatched. CDR1 WNHNN and CDR2 SYGVQD come from the germline V gene (reference sequence). CDR3 length equals 16 residues. CDR3 loop: CASRPGQGASSYEQYF. The CDR3 DNA reads as TGCGCCAGCAGACCCGGACAGGGAGCATCATCCTACGAGCAGTACTTC.

This clonotype was picked up a small number of times. The chain couples TRBV20-1 to TRBJ2-5; D is ambiguous. V dropped 1 base and J dropped 7 bases, with 10 bases sitting between them. CDR1 is DFQATT, CDR2 SNEGSKA, per germline (reference sequence). CDR3 length equals 12 residues. This chain's CDR3 is CSARANVVTQYF. For the CDR3, the DNA is TGCAGTGCTAGAGCGAACGTAGTGACCCAGTACTTC.

A few counts support this clonotype. The chain employs TRBV5-6 and TRBJ2-5; the D gene is possibly TRBD1 (5 bases). The CDR3 consists of 14 residues. V lost 4 bases and J lost 2, with 12 bases in between. In germline, CDR1 is SGHDT, CDR2 YYEEEE. The CDR3 region has the DNA TGTGCCAGCAGCCGGGCCAGGGTACAAGAGACCCAGTACTTC. It codes for CASSRARVQETQYF.

This clonotype was seen a handful of times. The chain carries TRBV6-5 and TRBJ2-1; a weak D match, TRBD2 (6 bases). The germline gives CDR1 MNHEY, CDR2 SVGAGI. The CDR3 spans 17 residues. V dropped 1 base and J dropped 12 bases, with 25 bases sitting between them. The CDR3 DNA is TGTGCCAGCAGTTACTTTCCACCGACGGAGACTAGTTTCGTGCAGTTCTTC. This codes for CASSYFPPTETSFVQFF.

The V call is TRBV15, the J call TRBJ2-1, with 8 nucleotides matching TRBD2. Germline assignment: CDR1 LNHNV and CDR2 YYDKDF (reference sequence). Trimming cost V 0 bases and J 4 bases; bases outside gene matches: 5. The CDR3 length is 16 residues. DNA of the CDR3: TGTGCCACCAGCAGAGATCTACTAGCGGCTTACAATGAGCAGTTCTTC. Translating it yields CATSRDLLAAYNEQFF. Full variable domain (rest looked up from reference TRBV15 and TRBJ2-1): DAMVIQNPRYQVTQFGKPVTLSCSQTLNHNVMYWYQQKSSQAPKLLFHYYDKDFNNEADTPDNFQSRRPNTSFCFLDIRSPGLGDTAMYLCATSRDLLAAYNEQFFGPGTRLTVL.

This clonotype was detected only once. The chain has TRBV12-3 or TRBV12-4 and TRBJ1-1, with 9 positions matching TRBD1. V shed 6 bases and J 11 bases; nucleotides not matched to a gene: 13. The CDR3 is made up of 14 amino acids. The CDR3 DNA is TGTGCCAGCAGCACGCCCGGGACAGGGTCTGTTGCTTTCTTT. Its protein is CASSTPGTGSVAFF.

The chain carries TRBV12-3 or TRBV12-4 and TRBJ2-1, with TRBD2 matching 7 bases. Germline trimming cut 0 bases from V and 6 bases from J; bases unmatched to any gene: 5. The CDR3 extends over 15 amino acids. The CDR3 here is CASSLARELSNEQFF. The CDR3 DNA follows: TGTGCCAGCAGTTTAGCGCGGGAGCTCAGCAATGAGCAGTTCTTC.

The chain joins TRBV5-1 to TRBJ2-3; no clear D gene. The CDR3 length is 13 residues. Germline V gene data show CDR1 as SGHRS and CDR2 as YFSETQ. Between the trimmed V and J ends, which lost 3 bases and 6 bases, there was a span of 11 bases. As DNA, the CDR3 is TGCGCCAGCAGCTCCCTCCCCGTTGATACGCAGTATTTT. This codes for CASSSLPVDTQYF.

The V call is TRBV12-2, the J call TRBJ1-1. TRBV12-2 is deemed a pseudogene. This CDR3 has 14 residues. Written as DNA, the CDR3 is TGTGCAAGTCGCTTGTTAAAAGGGAACACTGAAGCTTTCTTT. Encoded protein: CASRLLKGNTEAFF.

For the CDR3, the DNA is TGTGCCAGTCACGCTAGCGGATACAATGAGCAGTTCTTC. This encodes CASHASGYNEQFF. The chain couples TRBV19 to TRBJ2-1; 7 nucleotides line up with TRBD2. This CDR3 is 13 amino acids long. From germline, CDR1 is LNHDA and CDR2 SQIVND (reference sequence). Unmatched junction bases numbered 5, after V lost 8 bases and J lost 4 bases.

The V and J genes are TRBV7-9 and TRBJ2-3; unclear D gene. The CDR3 loop spans 12 amino acids. V lost 3 bases and J 6 bases, leaving 7 bases between the germline ends. Germline CDR1 is SEHNR and CDR2 is FQNEAQ (reference sequence). The chain's CDR3 is CASSFSWDTQYF. The CDR3 DNA reads as TGTGCCAGCAGCTTTTCATGGGATACGCAGTATTTT.

This sequence joins TRBV12-3 or TRBV12-4 and TRBJ1-1; D gene ambiguous. Between the trimmed V and J ends, which lost 6 bases and 12 bases, there was a span of 17 bases. The CDR3 is made up of 12 amino acids. In nucleotides, the CDR3 is TGTGCCAGCAGAGACCGGGCCCTGCGAACTTTCTTT. This codes for CASRDRALRTFF.

The rearrangement uses TRBV20-1 and TRBJ2-1, with D hard to call. Per the germline V gene, CDR1 is DFQATT and CDR2 is SNEGSKA (reference sequence). The CDR3 is made up of 14 amino acids. Trimming took off 3 bases at V and 0 bases at J, with 9 bases between the two ends. CDR3 loop: CSARTVSSYNEQFF. CDR3 bases: TGCAGTGCTAGGACTGTGAGCTCCTACAATGAGCAGTTCTTC.

This clonotype came up a few times. The chain combines TRBV20-1 with TRBJ2-5; 9 bases match TRBD2. Looked up from germline, CDR1 is DFQATT and CDR2 is SNEGSKA (reference sequence). This CDR3 contains 13 residues. Trimming took 7 bases from V and 5 from J; bases not matched to a gene: 8. The CDR3 loop reads CSVEGLAKETQYF. The CDR3 nucleotides are TGCAGTGTGGAGGGACTAGCAAAGGAGACCCAGTACTTC.

This sequence joins TRBV6-2 or TRBV6-3 and TRBJ2-5, with D maybe TRBD1 (5 bases). The CDR3 is 15 amino acids. CDR1 MNHEY and CDR2 SVGEGT come from the germline V gene. Trimming pared 0 bases from V and 2 bases from J, leaving 10 bases between. The CDR3 sequence: CASSYSVQGQETQYF. As DNA, the CDR3 is TGTGCCAGCAGTTACTCCGTCCAGGGACAAGAGACCCAGTACTTC.

The gene calls are TRBV6-6 and TRBJ1-3; D unresolved. Germline CDR1 is MNHNY and CDR2 is SVGAGI (reference sequence). CDR3 size: 13 residues. V dropped 7 bases and J dropped 4 bases, with 11 bases sitting between them. As DNA, the CDR3 is TGTGCCAGCACCACCATCGTCGGAAACACCATATATTTT. Its protein is CASTTIVGNTIYF.

J is TRBJ2-2 and V is TRBV20-1; TRBD2 agrees at 8 bases. The CDR3 loop spans 13 amino acids. V was pared by 3 bases and J by 6 bases, with 3 bases of the junction left unmatched. Germline V gene data show CDR1 as DFQATT and CDR2 as SNEGSKA (reference sequence). The CDR3 DNA sequence: TGCAGTGCTAGCGGGAGGGCCGCCGGGGAGCTGTTTTTT. Its translation is CSASGRAAGELFF.

The V and J genes are TRBV20-1 and TRBJ2-7; 9 bases are a match to TRBD2. The junction had 3 bases not matched to a gene; V was cut back by 1 base and J by 2 bases. Germline loops: CDR1 DFQATT, CDR2 SNEGSKA (reference sequence). The CDR3 is 14 amino acids. CDR3 in DNA: TGCAGTGCTAGAGGACTAGCGGACCCCTACGAGCAGTACTTC. Protein product: CSARGLADPYEQYF.

The CDR3 DNA reads as TGCGCCAGCAGTGACAGGGTGGAGACTGAAGCTTTCTTT. The encoded protein is CASSDRVETEAFF. The chain employs TRBV10-1 and TRBJ1-1; TRBD1 might be the D (5 bases). The germline gives CDR1 WNHNN, CDR2 SYGVQD (reference sequence). V was shortened by 3 bases and J by 5 bases, with 10 bases between the two germline ends. The CDR3 loop spans 13 amino acids.